This T cell receptor (beta chain) was obtained from a study of T cells in Graves' hyperthyroidism and ophthalmopathy. The diagnoses drew upon clinical symptoms, serum thyroxine and TRAb, thyroid ultrasound and orbital computed tomography. Study findings and constraints: In the blood, most expanded thyroid clonotypes above 0.001 appeared as well. In simple terms, a model built on 13 V-J features told ophthalmopathy apart from stable hyperthyroidism.

The V segment lost 1 base and the J segment 9 bases; nucleotides outside the gene matches: 12. CDR3 size: 15 residues. The germline CDR1 and CDR2 sequences are GTSNPN and SVGIG (reference sequence). Regions amplified from RNA transcripts were the TCR beta CDR3 regions. Initially, a first-round RT-PCR of the TCR CDR3 employed the HTBI primer set. TCRdb passed the multiplex PCR reads through MiXCR, listing each CDR3 protein once. There are 500,000 to 550,000 distinct CDR3 sequences in the sample; around 21% occur only once, and about 26% lies in the top ten. Worth noting for this clonotype: Its antigen is unknown.

Sample: blood. This TCR came from a man younger than 35 with Graves' hyperthyroidism. The chain links TRBV30 to TRBJ2-7; TRBD1 matches 10 bases. DNA of the CDR3: TGTGCCTGGAGTGCCTGGGACAGGGGTTCCCCGGGGCAGTACTTC. It translates to CAWSAWDRGSPGQYF.